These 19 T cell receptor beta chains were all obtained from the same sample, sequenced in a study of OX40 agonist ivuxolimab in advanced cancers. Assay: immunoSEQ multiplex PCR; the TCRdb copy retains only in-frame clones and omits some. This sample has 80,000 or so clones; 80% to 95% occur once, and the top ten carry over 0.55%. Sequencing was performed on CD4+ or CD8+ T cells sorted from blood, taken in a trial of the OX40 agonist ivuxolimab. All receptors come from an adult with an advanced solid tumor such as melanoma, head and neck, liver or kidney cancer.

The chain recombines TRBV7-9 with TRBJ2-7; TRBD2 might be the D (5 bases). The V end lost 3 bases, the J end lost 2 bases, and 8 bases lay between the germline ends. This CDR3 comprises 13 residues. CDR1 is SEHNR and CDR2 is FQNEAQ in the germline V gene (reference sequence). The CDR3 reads CASSFFGTYEQYF. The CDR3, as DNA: TGTGCCAGCAGCTTTTTCGGGACCTACGAGCAGTACTTC.

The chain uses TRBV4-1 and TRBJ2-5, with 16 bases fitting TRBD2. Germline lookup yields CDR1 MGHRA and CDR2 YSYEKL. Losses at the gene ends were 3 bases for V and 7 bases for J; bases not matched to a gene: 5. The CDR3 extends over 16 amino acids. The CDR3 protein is CASSQGLAGGPGTQYF. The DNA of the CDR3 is TGCGCCAGCAGCCAGGGACTAGCGGGGGGGCCTGGGACCCAGTACTTC.

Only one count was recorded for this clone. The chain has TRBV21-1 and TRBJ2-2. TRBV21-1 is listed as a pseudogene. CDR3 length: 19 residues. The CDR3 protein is CASSRAERTAIFNTGELFF. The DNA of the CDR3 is TGTGCCAGCAGCCGCGCGGAGAGGACGGCAATATTCAACACCGGGGAGCTGTTTTTT.

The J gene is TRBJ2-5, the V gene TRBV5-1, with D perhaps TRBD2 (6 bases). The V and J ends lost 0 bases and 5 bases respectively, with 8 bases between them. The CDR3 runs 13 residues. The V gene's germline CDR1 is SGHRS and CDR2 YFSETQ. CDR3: CASSLAGGETQYF. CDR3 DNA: TGCGCCAGCAGCTTGGCCGGGGGTGAGACCCAGTACTTC.

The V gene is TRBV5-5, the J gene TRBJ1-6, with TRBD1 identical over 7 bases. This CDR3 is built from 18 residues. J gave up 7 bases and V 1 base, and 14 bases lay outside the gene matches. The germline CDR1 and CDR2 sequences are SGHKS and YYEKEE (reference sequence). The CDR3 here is CASSLLTRGTGANSPLHF. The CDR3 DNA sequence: TGTGCCAGCAGCTTGCTAACTAGGGGCACAGGGGCGAATTCACCCCTCCACTTT.

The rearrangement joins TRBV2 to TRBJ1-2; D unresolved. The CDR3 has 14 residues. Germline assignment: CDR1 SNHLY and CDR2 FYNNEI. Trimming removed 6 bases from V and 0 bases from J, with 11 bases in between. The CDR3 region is CASRREGTNYGYTF. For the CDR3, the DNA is TGTGCCAGCAGGAGAGAGGGTACTAACTATGGCTACACCTTC.

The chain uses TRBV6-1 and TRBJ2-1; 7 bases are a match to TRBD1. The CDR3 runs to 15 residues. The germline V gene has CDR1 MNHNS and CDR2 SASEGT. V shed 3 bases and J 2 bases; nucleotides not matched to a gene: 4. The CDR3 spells CASSESQGAYNEQFF. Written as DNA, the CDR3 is TGTGCCAGCAGTGAGAGCCAGGGGGCCTACAATGAGCAGTTCTTC.

The CDR3, as DNA: TGTGCCAGCAGCAACCCCACACGGACTGAAGCTTTCTTT. Translating gives CASSNPTRTEAFF. The rearrangement joins TRBV6-1 to TRBJ1-1; no firm D call. The CDR3 has 13 residues. From germline, CDR1 is MNHNS and CDR2 SASEGT. V lost 6 bases and J lost 5, with 13 bases in between.

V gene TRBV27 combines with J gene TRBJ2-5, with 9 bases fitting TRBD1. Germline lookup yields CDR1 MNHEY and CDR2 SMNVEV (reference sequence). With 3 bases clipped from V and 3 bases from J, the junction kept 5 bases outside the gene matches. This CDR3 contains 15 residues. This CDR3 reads CASSFWTGDKETQYF. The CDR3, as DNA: TGTGCCAGCAGTTTCTGGACAGGGGATAAAGAGACCCAGTACTTC.

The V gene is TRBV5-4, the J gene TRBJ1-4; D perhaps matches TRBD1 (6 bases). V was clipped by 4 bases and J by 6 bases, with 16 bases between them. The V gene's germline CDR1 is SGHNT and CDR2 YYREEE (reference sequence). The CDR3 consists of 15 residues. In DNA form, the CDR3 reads TGTGCCAGCAGCCGGGGAGGGGGTGGAGATGAAAAACTGTTTTTT. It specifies CASSRGGGGDEKLFF.

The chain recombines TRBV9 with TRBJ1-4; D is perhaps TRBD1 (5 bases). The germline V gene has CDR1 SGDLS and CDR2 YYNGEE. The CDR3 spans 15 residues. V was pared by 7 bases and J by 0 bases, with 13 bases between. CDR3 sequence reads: CASGAGGTTNEKLFF. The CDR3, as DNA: TGTGCCAGCGGCGCGGGGGGGACAACTAATGAAAAACTGTTTTTT.

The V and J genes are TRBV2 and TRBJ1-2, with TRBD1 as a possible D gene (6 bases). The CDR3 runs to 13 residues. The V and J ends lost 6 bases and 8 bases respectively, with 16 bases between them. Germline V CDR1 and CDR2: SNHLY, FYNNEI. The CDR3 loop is CASREGEGGGYTF. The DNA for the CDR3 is TGTGCCAGCAGAGAGGGGGAAGGTGGAGGCTACACCTTC.

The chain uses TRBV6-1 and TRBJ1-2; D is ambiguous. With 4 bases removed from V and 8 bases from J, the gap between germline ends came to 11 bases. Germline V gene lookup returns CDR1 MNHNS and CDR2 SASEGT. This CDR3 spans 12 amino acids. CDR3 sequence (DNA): TGTGCCAGCAGTGGGACCCAGATGGGCTACACCTTC. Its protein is CASSGTQMGYTF.

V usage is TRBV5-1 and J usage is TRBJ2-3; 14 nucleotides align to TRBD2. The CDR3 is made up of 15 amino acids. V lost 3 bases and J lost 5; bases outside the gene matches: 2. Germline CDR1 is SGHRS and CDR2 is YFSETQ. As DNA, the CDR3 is TGCGCCAGCAGCTCCGGACTAGCGGGAGGAGATACGCAGTATTTT. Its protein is CASSSGLAGGDTQYF.

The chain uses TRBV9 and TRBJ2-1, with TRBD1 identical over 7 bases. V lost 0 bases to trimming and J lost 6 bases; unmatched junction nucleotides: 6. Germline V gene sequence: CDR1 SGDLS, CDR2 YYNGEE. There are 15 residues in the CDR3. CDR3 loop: CASSVVGQSSNEQFF. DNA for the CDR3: TGTGCCAGCAGCGTAGTGGGACAGTCAAGCAATGAGCAGTTCTTC.

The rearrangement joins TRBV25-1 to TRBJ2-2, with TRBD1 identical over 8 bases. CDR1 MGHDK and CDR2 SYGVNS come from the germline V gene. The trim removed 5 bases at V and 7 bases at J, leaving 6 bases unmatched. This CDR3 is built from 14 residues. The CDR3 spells CASSLQGANGELFF. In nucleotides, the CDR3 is TGTGCCAGCAGTCTTCAGGGGGCGAACGGGGAGCTGTTTTTT.

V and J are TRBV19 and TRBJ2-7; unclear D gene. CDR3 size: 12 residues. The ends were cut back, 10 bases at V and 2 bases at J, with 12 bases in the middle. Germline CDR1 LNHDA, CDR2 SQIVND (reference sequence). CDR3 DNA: TGTGCCACCAAATCAGTGGCCTACGAGCAGTACTTC. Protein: CATKSVAYEQYF.

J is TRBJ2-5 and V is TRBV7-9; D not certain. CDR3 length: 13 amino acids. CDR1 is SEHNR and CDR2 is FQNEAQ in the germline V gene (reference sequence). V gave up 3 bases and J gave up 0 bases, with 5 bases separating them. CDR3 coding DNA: TGTGCCAGCAGCTTGGGCAACCAAGAGACCCAGTACTTC. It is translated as CASSLGNQETQYF.

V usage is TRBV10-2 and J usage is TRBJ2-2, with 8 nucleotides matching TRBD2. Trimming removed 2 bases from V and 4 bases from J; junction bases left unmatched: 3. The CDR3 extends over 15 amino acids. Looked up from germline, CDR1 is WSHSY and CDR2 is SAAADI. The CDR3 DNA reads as TGCGCCAGCAGTGAGAGCGGGAGTGGCACCGGGGAGCTGTTTTTT. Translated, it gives CASSESGSGTGELFF.